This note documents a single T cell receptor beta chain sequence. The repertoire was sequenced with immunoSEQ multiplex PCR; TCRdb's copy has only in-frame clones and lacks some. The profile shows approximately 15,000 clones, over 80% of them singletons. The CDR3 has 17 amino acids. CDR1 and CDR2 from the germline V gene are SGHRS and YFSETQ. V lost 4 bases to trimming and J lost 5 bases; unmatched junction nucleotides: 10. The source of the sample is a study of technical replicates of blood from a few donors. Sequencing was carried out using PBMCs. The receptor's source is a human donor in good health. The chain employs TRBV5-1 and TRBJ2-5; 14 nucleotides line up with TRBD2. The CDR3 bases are TGCGCCAGCAGCAGCGCCGGGACTAGCGGGAGAGGGGAGACCCAGTACTTC. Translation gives CASSSAGTSGRGETQYF.